The 6 T cell receptor beta chains below were found in one sample sequenced in a study of Graves' ophthalmopathy and Graves' hyperthyroidism. Amplification of the TCR beta CDR3 regions used RNA transcripts (as template). RT-PCR was first run with HTBI primers, then multiplex PCR in a second round. TCRdb ran MiXCR on the multiplex PCR reads and lists one entry per CDR3 protein. The sample has just over 400,000 distinct CDR3 sequences; around 21% are singletons. Source material: peripheral blood. Every receptor here comes from a woman aged 18 to 35 with stable Graves' hyperthyroidism.

V usage is TRBV2 and J usage is TRBJ1-5; the match to TRBD1 covers 8 bases. The V segment lost 4 bases and the J segment 7 bases; nucleotides outside the gene matches: 9. This CDR3 has 15 amino acids. The germline gives CDR1 SNHLY, CDR2 FYNNEI. The CDR3 DNA sequence: TGTGCCAGCAGTGGGGGAACAGGGGGAAAGCAGCCCCAGCATTTT. Translated, it gives CASSGGTGGKQPQHF.

The chain links TRBV20-1 to TRBJ2-2, with D perhaps matching TRBD1 or TRBD2 (5 bases each). The CDR3 has 16 amino acids. Germline V CDR1 and CDR2: DFQATT, SNEGSKA (reference sequence). V lost 6 bases, J lost 1 base, and 18 bases lay in between. The chain's CDR3 is CSAPLPGRLNTGELFF. DNA of the CDR3: TGCAGTGCGCCACTTCCGGGACGGCTGAACACCGGGGAGCTGTTTTTT.

This clonotype was found many times. The chain employs TRBV5-1 and TRBJ2-7; tentative D call: TRBD2 (5 bases). CDR3 length: 13 amino acids. V was clipped by 1 base and J by 4 bases, with 9 bases between them. The V gene's germline CDR1 is SGHRS and CDR2 YFSETQ. CDR3 in amino acids: CASSLRGIYEQYF. CDR3 coding DNA: TGCGCCAGCAGCTTGAGAGGGATTTACGAGCAGTACTTC.

In its sample, this clonotype was seen many times. The V gene is TRBV6-2 or TRBV6-3, the J gene TRBJ1-3, with TRBD1 matching over 11 bases. With 6 bases clipped from V and 7 bases from J, the junction kept 8 bases outside the gene matches. The germline CDR1 and CDR2 sequences are MNHEY and SVGEGT. The CDR3 loop spans 15 amino acids. The CDR3, as DNA: TGTGCCAGCAGAGACCGGGACAGGGGGTTCAACACCATATATTTT. Protein sequence: CASRDRDRGFNTIYF.

The chain uses TRBV30 and TRBJ1-6; 9 nucleotides match TRBD1. After removal of 5 bases from V and 7 bases from J, the junction contained 6 bases not matched to a gene. The CDR3 is made up of 14 amino acids. The germline V gene has CDR1 GTSNPN and CDR2 SVGIG (reference sequence). DNA for the CDR3: TGTGCCTGGGGAAGGGGACAGGGAAATTCACCCCTCCACTTT. Protein: CAWGRGQGNSPLHF.

J is TRBJ2-2 and V is TRBV7-8; TRBD1 aligns across 7 bases. Germline V gene sequence: CDR1 SGHVS, CDR2 FQNEAQ. This CDR3 is built from 15 residues. With 5 bases clipped from V and 2 bases from J, the junction kept 5 bases outside the gene matches. The CDR3 loop is CASSPWTGNTGELFF. The CDR3 bases are TGTGCCAGCAGCCCATGGACAGGAAACACCGGGGAGCTGTTTTTT.